Below, 20 T cell receptor beta chains from the same sample are listed, as sequenced in a study of CD4 T cell repertoires in COVID-19. Sequencing used immunoSEQ multiplex PCR; TCRdb keeps in-frame clones, though not all of them. The data show some 71,000 clones, with under 90% seen just once and roughly 0.5% held by the top ten. The material sequenced was CD4+ T cells from peripheral blood, taken after recovery from COVID-19. These receptors originate from a human donor who had COVID-19.

The J gene is TRBJ2-7, the V gene TRBV28; 8 nucleotides match TRBD2. The CDR3 extends over 15 amino acids. The V segment lost 8 bases and the J segment 5 bases; nucleotides outside the gene matches: 14. Germline values: CDR1 MDHEN, CDR2 SYDVKM. CDR3 DNA sequence: TGTGCCAGCGGACCCGGGACTAGTCCTTGGGACGAGCAGTACTTC. It is translated as CASGPGTSPWDEQYF.

This clone was detected a few times. This chain links TRBV21-1 with TRBJ2-7; the D call TRBD1 from the table was never checked on the DNA. TRBV21-1 is an annotated pseudogene. The CDR3 is made up of 15 amino acids. CDR3: CASSSSRGQVREQYF. CDR3 sequence (DNA): TGTGCCAGCAGCTCCTCCCGGGGACAGGTCCGAGAGCAGTACTTC.

The sample holds a few counts of this clone. The rearrangement links TRBV4-1 to TRBJ1-6; tentatively, D is TRBD1 (6 bases). V shed 4 bases and J shed 9 bases, with 22 bases lying between them. The V gene's germline CDR1 is MGHRA and CDR2 YSYEKL. This CDR3 is built from 17 residues. CDR3 amino acids: CASSLPPGPQGSSPLHF. The CDR3 bases are TGCGCCAGCAGCCTTCCCCCGGGACCTCAGGGGTCTTCACCCCTCCACTTT.

J is TRBJ1-2 and V is TRBV3-1 (or the pseudogene TRBV3-2); 11 bases are a match to TRBD1. V shed 0 bases and J 8 bases; nucleotides not matched to a gene: 5. The CDR3 has 15 amino acids. Germline assignment: CDR1 LGHDT and CDR2 YNNKEL (reference sequence). This chain's CDR3 is CASSQEGDRGSGYTF. The CDR3 DNA sequence: TGTGCCAGCAGCCAAGAGGGGGACAGGGGGTCCGGCTACACCTTC.

This chain links TRBV6-5 with TRBJ1-2; tentatively, D is TRBD1 (6 bases). The CDR3 loop spans 11 amino acids. V dropped 7 bases and J dropped 6 bases, with 9 bases sitting between them. Germline loops: CDR1 MNHEY, CDR2 SVGAGI. In nucleotides, the CDR3 is TGTGCCAGCAAAAGGGGGGATGGCTACACCTTC. Encoded protein: CASKRGDGYTF.

The J gene is TRBJ1-5, the V gene TRBV5-6; no reliable D call. The CDR3 totals 14 residues. V was pared by 0 bases and J by 6 bases, with 10 bases between. Germline CDR1 reads SGHDT; CDR2 reads YYEEEE. The CDR3 is CASSLGRVGQPQHF. The CDR3 bases are TGTGCCAGCAGCTTGGGAAGGGTGGGTCAGCCCCAGCATTTT.

This chain uses TRBV5-1 with TRBJ2-3; weak D call: TRBD2 (6 bases). The germline gives CDR1 SGHRS, CDR2 YFSETQ. V was cut by 2 bases and J by 2 bases, with 12 bases left in between. This CDR3 comprises 15 residues. Written as DNA, the CDR3 is TGCGCCAGCAGCTTTGGAGGGGCGAACACAGATACGCAGTATTTT. It encodes CASSFGGANTDTQYF.

The chain is built from TRBV2 and TRBJ2-3; 12 nucleotides agree with TRBD1. This CDR3 spans 17 amino acids. CDR1 and CDR2 from the germline V gene are SNHLY and FYNNEI. V lost 2 bases, J lost 1 base, and 4 bases stayed unmatched. CDR3 in amino acids: CASSEPGQGAGTDTQYF. In nucleotides, the CDR3 is TGTGCCAGCAGTGAACCGGGACAGGGGGCGGGCACAGATACGCAGTATTTT.

The J gene is TRBJ2-3, the V gene TRBV11-2; no firm D call. This CDR3 region has 13 residues. Germline assignment: CDR1 SGHAT and CDR2 FQNNGV. The V end was cut by 4 bases, the J end by 5 bases, with 10 bases between. The DNA of the CDR3 is TGTGCCAGCAGCTCACCGGTCCTAGATACGCAGTATTTT. Its protein product is CASSSPVLDTQYF.

The rearrangement joins TRBV6-5 to TRBJ1-6; maybe TRBD1 (5 bases). V was shortened by 8 bases and J by 6 bases, with 8 bases between the two germline ends. Germline V gene sequence: CDR1 MNHEY, CDR2 SVGAGI. The CDR3 contains 12 residues. The CDR3 spells CASYDSNSPLHF. The CDR3 nucleotides read TGTGCCAGCTATGACAGTAATTCACCCCTCCACTTT.

This chain connects TRBV19 to TRBJ2-1, with 12 bases matching TRBD1. The CDR3 is 16 residues long. The germline gives CDR1 LNHDA, CDR2 SQIVND (reference sequence). V gave up 6 bases and J gave up 12 bases; unmatched junction bases: 15. CDR3 amino acids: CASSRRERDRGLVQFF. In DNA, the CDR3 is TGTGCCAGTAGCCGGCGGGAGAGGGACAGGGGGCTTGTGCAGTTCTTC.

The chain links TRBV7-3 to TRBJ1-4; D ambiguous. Trimming took off 5 bases at V and 8 bases at J, with 15 bases between the two ends. The CDR3 is 14 residues long. Germline V gene data show CDR1 as SGHTA and CDR2 as FQGTGA. The CDR3: CASSPGVTFEKLFF. The DNA of the CDR3 is TGTGCCAGCAGCCCGGGAGTTACTTTCGAAAAACTGTTTTTT.

The genes are TRBV5-6 and TRBJ2-1; 9 nucleotides match TRBD2. The trim removed 0 bases at V and 8 bases at J, leaving 9 bases unmatched. The germline V gene has CDR1 SGHDT and CDR2 YYEEEE. CDR3 length: 16 residues. The CDR3 nucleotides are TGTGCCAGCAGCTTGGTACGGCGGGGGGGCGCGGATGAGCAGTTCTTC. Its translation: CASSLVRRGGADEQFF.

CDR3 residues: CASSIGTQGAGTEAFF. The CDR3, as DNA: TGTGCCAGTAGTATAGGGACACAGGGGGCAGGCACTGAAGCTTTCTTT. The chain has TRBV19 and TRBJ1-1, with 9 bases identical to TRBD1. Germline V gene sequence: CDR1 LNHDA, CDR2 SQIVND (reference sequence). Trimming cost V 1 base and J 4 bases; bases outside gene matches: 7. The CDR3 totals 16 residues.

The V call is TRBV30, the J call TRBJ1-6; 9 bases fit TRBD1. The V gene's germline CDR1 is GTSNPN and CDR2 SVGIG (reference sequence). CDR3 length: 17 residues. V was pared by 2 bases and J by 4 bases, with 9 bases of the junction left unmatched. CDR3 coding DNA: TGTGCCTGGAGTTTCTTACAGGGGGCGGCGTATAATTCACCCCTCCACTTT. Protein: CAWSFLQGAAYNSPLHF.

V is TRBV28 and J is TRBJ2-6, with a possible D match to TRBD1 (6 bases). Germline V CDR1 and CDR2: MDHEN, SYDVKM. The CDR3 consists of 17 residues. Trimming left V 3 bases short and J 1 base short, with 13 bases between. The CDR3 region has the DNA TGTGCCAGCAGTTTGGACAGATGGACTTCTGGGGCCAACGTCCTGACTTTC. Residues: CASSLDRWTSGANVLTF.

V usage is TRBV27 and J usage is TRBJ1-1; 7 positions agree with TRBD1. CDR1 is MNHEY, CDR2 SMNVEV, per germline (reference sequence). J gave up 7 bases and V 6 bases, and 8 bases lay outside the gene matches. There are 13 residues in the CDR3. The CDR3 coding sequence is TGTGCCAGCAGGATCGACAGGGCAAGTGAAGCTTTCTTT. Protein: CASRIDRASEAFF.

This clone was seen a few times. One end of the junction is discordant with germline, which a read error may explain. The V call is TRBV15, the J call TRBJ1-2; TRBD1 agrees at 7 bases. The length of the CDR3 is 13 residues. CDR1 and CDR2 from the germline V gene are LNHNV and YYDKDF (reference sequence). CDR3: CATSRDLGGTVRF. CDR3 coding DNA: TGTGCCACCAGCAGAGATCTTGGGGGGACAGTCCGTTTC.

This chain links TRBV4-2 with TRBJ1-2, with 9 bases aligning to TRBD1. The germline CDR1 and CDR2 sequences are LGHNA and YNFKEQ. The CDR3 has 15 amino acids. V dropped 2 bases and J dropped 8; count of bases not matched to a gene: 9. CDR3 in DNA: TGTGCCAGCAGCCAATTTGTACAGGGGGCTGAAGGCTACACCTTC. The encoded protein is CASSQFVQGAEGYTF.

The rearrangement joins TRBV11-2 to TRBJ2-1, with 7 bases identical to TRBD2. V gave up 6 bases and J gave up 0 bases; unmatched junction bases: 5. The germline V gene has CDR1 SGHAT and CDR2 FQNNGV. The CDR3 totals 15 residues. For the CDR3, the DNA is TGTGCCAGCAGATATCTAGCGGCCTCCTACAATGAGCAGTTCTTC. Its translation is CASRYLAASYNEQFF.